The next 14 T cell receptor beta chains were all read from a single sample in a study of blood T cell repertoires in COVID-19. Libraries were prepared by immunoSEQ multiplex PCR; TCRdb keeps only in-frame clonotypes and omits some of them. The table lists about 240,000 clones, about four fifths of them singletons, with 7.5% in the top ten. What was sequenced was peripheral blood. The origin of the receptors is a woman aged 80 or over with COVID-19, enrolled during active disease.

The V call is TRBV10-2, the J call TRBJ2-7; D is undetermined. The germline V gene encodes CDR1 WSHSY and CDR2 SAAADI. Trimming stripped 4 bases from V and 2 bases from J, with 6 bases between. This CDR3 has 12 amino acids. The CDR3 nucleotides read TGCGCCAGCAGTGCCAGGACCTACGAGCAGTACTTC. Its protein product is CASSARTYEQYF.

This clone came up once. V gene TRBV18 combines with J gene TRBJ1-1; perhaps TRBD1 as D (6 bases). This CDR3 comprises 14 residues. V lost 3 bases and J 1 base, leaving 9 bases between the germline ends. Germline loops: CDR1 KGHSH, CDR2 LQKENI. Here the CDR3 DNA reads TGTGCCAGCTCACCGGGACACCCGAACACTGAAGCTTTCTTT. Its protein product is CASSPGHPNTEAFF.

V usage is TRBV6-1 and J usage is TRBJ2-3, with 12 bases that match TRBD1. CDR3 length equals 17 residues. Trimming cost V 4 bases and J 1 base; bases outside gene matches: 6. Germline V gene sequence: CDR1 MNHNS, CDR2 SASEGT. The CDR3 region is CASSAGTGGFGTDTQYF. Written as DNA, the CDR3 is TGTGCCAGCAGTGCCGGGACAGGGGGCTTTGGCACAGATACGCAGTATTTT.

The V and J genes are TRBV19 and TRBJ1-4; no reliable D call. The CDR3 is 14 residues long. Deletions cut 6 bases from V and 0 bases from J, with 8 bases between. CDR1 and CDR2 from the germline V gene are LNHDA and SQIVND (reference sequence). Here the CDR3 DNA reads TGTGCCAGTAGGCGGGTGGCAACTAATGAAAAACTGTTTTTT. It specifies CASRRVATNEKLFF. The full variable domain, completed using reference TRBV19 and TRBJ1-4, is DGGITQSPKYLFRKEGQNVTLSCEQNLNHDAMYWYRQDPGQGLRLIYYSQIVNDFQKGDIAEGYSVSREKKESFPLTVTSAQKNPTAFYLCASRRVATNEKLFFGSGTQLSVL.

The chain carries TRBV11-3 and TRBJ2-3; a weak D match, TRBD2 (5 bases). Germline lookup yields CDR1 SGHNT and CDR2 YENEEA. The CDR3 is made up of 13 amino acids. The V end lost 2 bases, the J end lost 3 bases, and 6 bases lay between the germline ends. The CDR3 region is CASSLPGTDTQYF. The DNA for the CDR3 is TGTGCCAGCAGCTTACCGGGGACAGATACGCAGTATTTT.

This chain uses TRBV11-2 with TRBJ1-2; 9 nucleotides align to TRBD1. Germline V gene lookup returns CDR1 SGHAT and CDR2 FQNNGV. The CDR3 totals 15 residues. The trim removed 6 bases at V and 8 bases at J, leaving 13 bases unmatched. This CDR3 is CASSHAGTGKDGYTF. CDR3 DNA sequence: TGTGCCAGCAGTCACGCCGGGACAGGGAAAGACGGCTACACCTTC.

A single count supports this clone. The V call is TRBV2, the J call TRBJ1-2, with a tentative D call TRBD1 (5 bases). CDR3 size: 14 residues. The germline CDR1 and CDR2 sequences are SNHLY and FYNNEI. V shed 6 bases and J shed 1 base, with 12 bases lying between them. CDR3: CASRTGGSNYGYTF. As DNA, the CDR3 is TGTGCCAGCAGAACCGGGGGGAGTAACTATGGCTACACCTTC.

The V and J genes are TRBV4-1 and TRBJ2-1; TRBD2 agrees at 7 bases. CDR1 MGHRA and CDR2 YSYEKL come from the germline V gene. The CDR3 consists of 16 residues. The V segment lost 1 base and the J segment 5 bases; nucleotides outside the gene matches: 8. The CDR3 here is CASSQVGRGGDNEQFF. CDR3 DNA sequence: TGCGCCAGCAGCCAAGTAGGGAGGGGTGGGGACAATGAGCAGTTCTTC.

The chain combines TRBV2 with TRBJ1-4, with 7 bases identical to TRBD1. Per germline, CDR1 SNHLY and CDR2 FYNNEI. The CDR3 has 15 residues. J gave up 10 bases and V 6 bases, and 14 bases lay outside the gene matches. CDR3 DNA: TGTGCCAGCAGGCCTGTACAGGGGAAATGGGGAAAACTGTTTTTT. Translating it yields CASRPVQGKWGKLFF. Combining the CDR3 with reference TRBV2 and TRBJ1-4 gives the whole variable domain EPEVTQTPSHQVTQMGQEVILRCVPISNHLYFYWYRQILGQKVEFLVSFYNNEISEKSEIFDDQFSVERPDGSNFTLKIRSTKLEDSAMYFCASRPVQGKWGKLFFGSGTQLSVL.

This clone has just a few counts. CDR3 in amino acids: CASSLGLRDKNEKLFF. DNA of the CDR3: TGTGCCAGCAGCTTAGGCCTCAGGGACAAGAATGAAAAACTGTTTTTT. The chain has TRBV13 and TRBJ1-4; perhaps TRBD1 as D (6 bases). From germline, CDR1 is PRHDT and CDR2 FYEKMQ (reference sequence). CDR3 length equals 16 residues. V was trimmed by 0 bases and J by 5 bases, leaving 13 bases between them.

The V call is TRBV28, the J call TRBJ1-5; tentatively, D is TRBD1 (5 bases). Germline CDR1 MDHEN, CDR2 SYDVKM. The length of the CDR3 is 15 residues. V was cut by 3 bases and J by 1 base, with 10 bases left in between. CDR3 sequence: CASSFRGGSNQPQHF. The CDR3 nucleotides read TGTGCCAGCAGTTTCCGGGGGGGGAGCAATCAGCCCCAGCATTTT.

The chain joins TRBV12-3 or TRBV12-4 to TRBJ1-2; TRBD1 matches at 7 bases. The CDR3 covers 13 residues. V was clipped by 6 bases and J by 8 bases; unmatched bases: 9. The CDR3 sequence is CASSRTGVGGYTF. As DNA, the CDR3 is TGTGCCAGCAGCCGTACAGGGGTGGGCGGCTACACCTTC.

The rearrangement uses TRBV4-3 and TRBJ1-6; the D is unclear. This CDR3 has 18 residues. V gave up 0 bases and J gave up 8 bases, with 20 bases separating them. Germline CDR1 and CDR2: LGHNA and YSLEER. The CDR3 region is CASSQDRPPFLQYSPLHF. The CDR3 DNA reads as TGCGCCAGCAGCCAAGATCGACCCCCCTTTTTACAGTATTCACCCCTCCACTTT.

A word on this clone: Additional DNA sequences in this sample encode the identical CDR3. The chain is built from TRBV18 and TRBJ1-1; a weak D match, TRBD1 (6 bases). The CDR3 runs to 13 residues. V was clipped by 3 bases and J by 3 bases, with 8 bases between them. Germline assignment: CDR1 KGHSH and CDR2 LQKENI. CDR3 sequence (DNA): TGTGCCAGCTCACCCTACAGGGACACTGAAGCTTTCTTT. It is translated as CASSPYRDTEAFF.